This TCR beta chain was identified in a study of cytomegalovirus exposure and HLA in healthy donors. Study results and limitations: Follow-up analysis found HLA locus-dependent TCR association rates, highest for DRB1 and lowest for HLA-C. Researchers reported from a later analysis that most CMV-associated TCR beta chains appeared HLA-restricted.

The CDR3 totals 15 residues. The PCR was carried out with 60 Vbeta primers and 13 Jbeta primers. The assay was immunoSEQ multiplex PCR, and TCRdb's table has in-frame clones only and misses some. The repertoire holds 150,000 to 200,000 clones, 73% seen once, with approximately 1.8% in the top ten. In the case of this clone: Its antigen is as yet unknown.

The clonotype comes from a woman in her twenties or thirties in good health and CMV-seronegative. Material: PBMCs. The chain employs TRBV12-2 and TRBJ2-7; TRBD1, the table's D call, was not compared with the DNA. TRBV12-2 is a pseudogene segment. The DNA for the CDR3 is TGTGCAATTTCGCTTTGGGACAGGGGGGCCTACGAGCAGTACTTC. Translating gives CAISLWDRGAYEQYF.